The 19 T cell receptor beta chains below come from one sample, sequenced in a study of shared clonotypes between healthy human individuals. Naive CD8 cells lacked CD45RO, underwent positive selection for CCR7 and left out terminally differentiated effector memory CD45RA+ cells. Assay: immunoSEQ multiplex PCR; the TCRdb copy retains only in-frame clones and omits some. The sample lists under 600,000 clones; 95% to 98% were seen once. The sequenced material came from naive CD8+ T cells sorted from blood. These receptors originate from a man aged 25-45 years in good health.

V is TRBV7-8 and J is TRBJ2-7; D is unresolved. V lost 5 bases, J lost 2 bases, and 7 bases lay in between. Germline CDR1 reads SGHVS; CDR2 reads FQNEAQ. This CDR3 has 12 amino acids. Here the CDR3 DNA reads TGTGCCAGCAGCATCACTACCTACGAGCAGTACTTC. Residues: CASSITTYEQYF. The full variable domain, rest sourced from reference TRBV7-8 and TRBJ2-7, is GAGVSQSPRYKVAKRGQDVALRCDPISGHVSLFWYQQALGQGPEFLTYFQNEAQLDKSGLPSDRFFAERPEGSVSTLKIQRTQQEDSAVYLCASSITTYEQYFGPGTRLTVT.

This chain links TRBV11-2 with TRBJ1-3; no reliable D call. With 3 bases removed from V and 0 bases from J, the gap between germline ends came to 6 bases. CDR3 size: 14 residues. Germline CDR1 and CDR2: SGHAT and FQNNGV. This CDR3 is CASSLVGSGNTIYF. The CDR3 coding sequence is TGTGCCAGCAGCTTGGTGGGCTCTGGAAACACCATATATTTT. Using reference TRBV11-2 and TRBJ1-3 for the parts outside the CDR3, the full variable domain is EAGVAQSPRYKIIEKRQSVAFWCNPISGHATLYWYQQILGQGPKLLIQFQNNGVVDDSQLPKDRFSAERLKGVDSTLKIQPAKLEDSAVYLCASSLVGSGNTIYFGEGSWLTVV.

J is TRBJ1-1 and V is TRBV10-2; a possible D gene is TRBD1 (6 bases). CDR1 is WSHSY and CDR2 is SAAADI in the germline V gene. Trimming pared 10 bases from V and 5 bases from J, leaving 14 bases between. The CDR3 is 12 residues long. The CDR3 spells CAIWDTQTEAFF. For the CDR3, the DNA is TGCGCCATCTGGGACACCCAAACTGAAGCTTTCTTT.

The CDR3: CASSLLGETQYF. The CDR3 coding sequence is TGTGCCAGCAGTTTACTGGGGGAGACCCAGTACTTC. The chain is built from TRBV6-5 and TRBJ2-5; D remains ambiguous. The CDR3 is 12 residues long. Trimming shortened V by 4 bases and J by 5 bases, and 8 bases separated the two germline ends. The germline gives CDR1 MNHEY, CDR2 SVGAGI.

The chain couples TRBV7-6 to TRBJ1-1; no reliable D call. The germline V gene has CDR1 SGHVS and CDR2 FNYEAQ. V was clipped by 1 base and J by 6 bases, with 9 bases between them. The CDR3 length is 13 residues. The chain's CDR3 is CASSLERFAEAFF. CDR3 DNA: TGTGCCAGCAGCTTAGAACGATTTGCTGAAGCTTTCTTT. The full variable domain, rest sourced from reference TRBV7-6 and TRBJ1-1, is GAGVSQSPRYKVTKRGQDVALRCDPISGHVSLYWYRQALGQGPEFLTYFNYEAQQDKSGLPNDRFSAERPEGSISTLTIQRTEQRDSAMYRCASSLERFAEAFFGQGTRLTVV.

The rearrangement joins TRBV11-3 to TRBJ2-1, with TRBD2 matching over 10 bases. V was pared by 1 base and J by 6 bases, with 3 bases of the junction left unmatched. CDR3 length equals 15 residues. Germline assignment: CDR1 SGHNT and CDR2 YENEEA. The CDR3 DNA reads as TGTGCCAGCAGCTTAGCGCTAGCGGGAGTCAATGAGCAGTTCTTC. This encodes CASSLALAGVNEQFF.

The gene calls are TRBV29-1 and TRBJ2-2, with D hard to call. Per germline, CDR1 SQVTM and CDR2 ANQGSEA. V dropped 0 bases and J dropped 11 bases, with 10 bases sitting between them. The CDR3 totals 12 residues. In nucleotides, the CDR3 is TGCAGCGTTGAAGATCTCGGCAGTGAGCTGTTTTTT. Translation: CSVEDLGSELFF.

This chain connects TRBV29-1 to TRBJ2-7; TRBD2 aligns across 11 bases. The CDR3 contains 12 residues. Germline-derived CDR1 and CDR2 are SQVTM and ANQGSEA. CDR3 sequence (DNA): TGCAGTGGACTAGCGGGCCCCTACGAGCAGTACTTC. Its protein is CSGLAGPYEQYF.

V gene TRBV25-1 combines with J gene TRBJ1-5; 7 nucleotides align to TRBD1. Germline CDR1 and CDR2: MGHDK and SYGVNS. The junction had 8 bases not matched to a gene; V was cut back by 6 bases and J by 0 bases. The CDR3 contains 16 residues. Here the CDR3 DNA reads TGTGCCAGCAGCCTTAACAGGGGATATAGCAATCAGCCCCAGCATTTT. Encoded protein: CASSLNRGYSNQPQHF.

The V and J genes are TRBV4-2 and TRBJ2-7, with TRBD2 identical over 11 bases. This CDR3 is built from 17 residues. Germline assignment: CDR1 LGHNA and CDR2 YNFKEQ. V dropped 1 base and J dropped 0; count of bases not matched to a gene: 5. CDR3 protein: CASSQGGGTSGSYEQYF. CDR3 DNA sequence: TGTGCCAGCAGCCAAGGAGGTGGGACTAGCGGCTCCTACGAGCAGTACTTC.

This rearrangement joins TRBV28 to TRBJ2-5; the match to TRBD1 covers 12 bases. This CDR3 is 17 amino acids long. The V gene end was trimmed by 6 bases and the J gene end by 2 bases; junction bases not matched to a gene: 10. Looked up from germline, CDR1 is MDHEN and CDR2 is SYDVKM. The CDR3 protein is CASSSGTGGAMQETQYF. CDR3 nucleotide sequence: TGTGCCAGCAGCTCCGGGACAGGGGGCGCGATGCAAGAGACCCAGTACTTC.

The chain combines TRBV9 with TRBJ1-4; no clear D. The CDR3 covers 15 residues. Trimming pared 2 bases from V and 0 bases from J, leaving 8 bases between. CDR1 is SGDLS and CDR2 is YYNGEE in the germline V gene. The CDR3 region has the DNA TGTGCCAGCAGCGTGGCCGTTGCAACTAATGAAAAACTGTTTTTT. Amino acid sequence: CASSVAVATNEKLFF.

In its sample, this clone was seen once. This sequence joins TRBV7-9 and TRBJ2-7; no clear D. Trimming pared 7 bases from V and 0 bases from J, leaving 10 bases between. The CDR3 totals 13 residues. From germline, CDR1 is SEHNR and CDR2 FQNEAQ (reference sequence). The CDR3 nucleotides read TGTGCCAGCACCTTCCCGAGCTCCTACGAGCAGTACTTC. It codes for CASTFPSSYEQYF.

The chain is built from TRBV27 and TRBJ1-2; 8 bases agree with TRBD1. The CDR3 is made up of 13 amino acids. V lost 5 bases, J lost 8 bases, and 7 bases stayed unmatched. The germline gives CDR1 MNHEY, CDR2 SMNVEV (reference sequence). CDR3 sequence reads: CASSIQGASGYTF. The DNA for the CDR3 is TGTGCCAGCAGTATCCAGGGGGCGAGCGGCTACACCTTC.

This rearrangement joins TRBV15 to TRBJ2-7; D ambiguous. Looked up from germline, CDR1 is LNHNV and CDR2 is YYDKDF (reference sequence). V gave up 1 base and J gave up 7 bases, with 14 bases separating them. This CDR3 spans 14 amino acids. The CDR3 nucleotides are TGTGCCACCAGCAGAGCAATGGGTTTTAATGAGCAGTACTTC. Amino acids: CATSRAMGFNEQYF.

The chain recombines TRBV4-1 with TRBJ2-3, with 11 bases that match TRBD1. CDR1 is MGHRA and CDR2 is YSYEKL in the germline V gene. The CDR3 has 17 residues. Germline trimming cut 0 bases from V and 5 bases from J; bases unmatched to any gene: 7. Here the CDR3 reads CASSQDPDRGLKDTQYF. In DNA form, the CDR3 reads TGCGCCAGCAGCCAAGATCCGGACAGGGGGCTCAAAGATACGCAGTATTTT.

The chain combines TRBV25-1 with TRBJ2-7, with 10 nucleotides matching TRBD1. Germline V gene lookup returns CDR1 MGHDK and CDR2 SYGVNS. V shed 4 bases and J 7 bases; nucleotides not matched to a gene: 10. This CDR3 is built from 15 residues. Written as DNA, the CDR3 is TGTGCCAGCAGTGGGAGGCCCGGGACAGGGGTTGAGCAGTACTTC. Amino acids: CASSGRPGTGVEQYF.

This clone was observed a single time. V is TRBV12-2 and J is TRBJ1-3; the listed D gene, TRBD1, was not tested against the DNA. TRBV12-2 is termed a pseudogene. CDR3 length: 18 amino acids. CDR3 coding DNA: TGTGCAAGTCGCCGAAGTGGACAGGGGGGCTTTGTGGGAAACACCATATATTTT. It specifies CASRRSGQGGFVGNTIYF.

This chain uses TRBV29-1 with TRBJ2-1, with D unclear. V was cut by 8 bases and J by 4 bases, with 18 bases left in between. Per the germline V gene, CDR1 is SQVTM and CDR2 is ANQGSEA. The CDR3 consists of 14 residues. The DNA of the CDR3 is TGCAGCTTTCTTATGGTTGGCGGATACAATGAGCAGTTCTTC. Protein sequence: CSFLMVGGYNEQFF.